These 5 T cell receptor beta chains originate from one sample sequenced in a study of blood T cell repertoires in COVID-19. Method: immunoSEQ multiplex PCR; TCRdb's copy keeps in-frame clones and lacks some. Among around 300,000 clones listed, roughly nine tenths were seen once. Sequencing used PBMCs or T cells enriched from blood (not recorded which). The receptors originated from a woman aged 60-70 years who had recovered from COVID-19.

The chain carries TRBV2 and TRBJ1-1; D is uncertain. The CDR3 is 13 amino acids. CDR1 is SNHLY, CDR2 FYNNEI, per germline. The V end lost 8 bases, the J end lost 0 bases, and 10 bases lay between the germline ends. The CDR3 region has the DNA TGTGCCAGCCTAGTTGGTATGAACACTGAAGCTTTCTTT. This sequence encodes CASLVGMNTEAFF.

The chain employs TRBV4-1 and TRBJ2-3, with 9 bases identical to TRBD2. The CDR3 is made up of 18 amino acids. Germline lookup yields CDR1 MGHRA and CDR2 YSYEKL. V was clipped by 0 bases and J by 6 bases; unmatched bases: 13. The CDR3 region is CASSQEPPWAGGLDTQYF. Written as DNA, the CDR3 is TGCGCCAGCAGCCAAGAACCCCCCTGGGCGGGAGGGCTGGATACGCAGTATTTT.

The chain uses TRBV15 and TRBJ1-5; D may be TRBD1 (6 bases). Germline-derived CDR1 and CDR2 are LNHNV and YYDKDF (reference sequence). The CDR3 has 14 residues. V was clipped by 3 bases and J by 0 bases, with 6 bases between them. CDR3 loop: CATSRDSSNQPQHF. CDR3 sequence (DNA): TGTGCCACCAGCAGGGACAGTAGCAATCAGCCCCAGCATTTT.

This chain connects TRBV28 to TRBJ2-5; weak D call: TRBD1 (5 bases). The V gene lost 6 bases and the J gene lost 5 bases, with 16 bases spanning the gap. The CDR3 is 14 amino acids. Germline V gene lookup returns CDR1 MDHEN and CDR2 SYDVKM. The CDR3 region is CASRVGRHRETQYF. CDR3 bases: TGTGCCAGCAGGGTGGGGCGGCACAGGGAGACCCAGTACTTC.

The V and J genes are TRBV4-1 and TRBJ2-3; 8 bases fit TRBD2. Per germline, CDR1 MGHRA and CDR2 YSYEKL. The J segment lost 2 bases and the V segment lost 3 bases, leaving 7 bases of the junction unmatched. This CDR3 contains 16 residues. In DNA form, the CDR3 reads TGCGCCAGCAGCCACCTCGGGGGGGCGCCCACAGATACGCAGTATTTT. It codes for CASSHLGGAPTDTQYF.